The T cell receptor beta chain described here comes from a study of T cell responses to AZD1222 COVID-19 vaccine (dated by TCRdb to the early 2020s). About the full investigation: A total of more than 230 trial participants underwent TCR sequencing, of whom 207 had received two doses of AZD1222 and 26 had received two doses of the MenACWY control vaccine. Enrollment into the trials was organized by age into subgroups of 18-55, 56-69 and 70-plus years, and those subgroups contained approximately 160, 26 and 62 TCR-sequenced participants, respectively. Overall study outcomes, separate from this receptor: CD4 TCRs associated with the vaccine covered the entire spike protein, and the dominant responses were in regions 160-218 and 743-854. In the small 56-69-year group, the increase in depth fell short of significance, most likely because of low power. Because no day 14 peak-response samples were available, repertoires were characterized only after the peak T cell response. Most participants were white British and females outnumbered males, and the authors suggested that clonal diversity may have been underestimated. Reportedly, close to half of the unique spike-specific TCRs recognized epitopes lying outside the regions that are mutated in the B.1.351 and B.1.1.7 variants. Conclusions about previously exposed vaccinees are limited, since just a handful of AZD1222 recipients were seropositive for SARS-CoV-2 at baseline. After two AZD1222 doses, spike-specific TCR breadth and depth were significantly higher than at day 0 and than in MenACWY recipients.

Read against the paper, the sample's time point label means: about 28 days (+/-7) after the second vaccine dose. This specimen's treatment or condition label, interpreted: meningococcal conjugate vaccine given as trial control. Vaccinee samples were obtained from the UK trials COV001 and COV002, which included a single-blind randomized controlled phase 2/3 trial of AZD1222 (ChAdOx1 nCoV-19) in healthy adults. For TCRbeta chain sequencing, PBMC samples from trial participants were taken at day 0 and at day 28 after the second dose. V trim: 0 bases; J trim: 4 bases; unmatched bases: 2. For CDR1 and CDR2, the germline V gene (reference sequence) lists SEHNR and FQNEAQ. Inclusive of the bounding cysteine and phenylalanine, the CDR3 is 15 residues long. Solely the CDR3 DNA is kept, with 45 bases framed from the first base. With respect to this clone: The antigen this receptor binds is unknown. Base qualities are not provided; no much larger clone lies one nucleotide away.

The CDR3 regions of human TCRbeta chains were analyzed by immunosequencing. From the authors' description of their analysis: Repertoire TCRs were checked for matches against a reference library of SARS-CoV-2-specific TCRs that had been generated using the MIRA antigen-specificity platform. Breadth was defined as the fraction of unique TCRs that were SARS-CoV-2-associated. Depth was defined as the fraction of total T cells that were SARS-CoV-2-associated. Using the MIRA data, each spike-specific TCR was mapped to the spike region that the TCR reacts to and placed in a CD4 or CD8 class. Log10-transformed breadth and depth values were compared by one-way ANOVA with Sidak's multiple comparisons tests. This immuneACCESS table, as held by TCRdb, lists in-frame sequences with V and J called but not all clones. Of the missing ones, under half trace to an unresolved V gene in checked studies; the others have no known cause. The DNA was the basis for D and trimming; V, J and clone size are from that table. In this sample the table shows about 210,000 clones, roughly 94% of which occur a single time. Of the sample, 1.7% falls within the top ten clones.

The material was peripheral blood, obtained 28 days after the second dose of the MenACWY control vaccine. The receptor was isolated from an adult who received the MenACWY meningococcal vaccine as a control. This chain joins TRBV7-9 to TRBJ2-1; 8 central bases correspond to TRBD2. The CDR3 amino acid sequence is: CASSLATSAYNEQFF. In nucleotide form, the sequence is TGTGCCAGCAGCTTAGCGACTAGCGCTTACAATGAGCAGTTCTTC.